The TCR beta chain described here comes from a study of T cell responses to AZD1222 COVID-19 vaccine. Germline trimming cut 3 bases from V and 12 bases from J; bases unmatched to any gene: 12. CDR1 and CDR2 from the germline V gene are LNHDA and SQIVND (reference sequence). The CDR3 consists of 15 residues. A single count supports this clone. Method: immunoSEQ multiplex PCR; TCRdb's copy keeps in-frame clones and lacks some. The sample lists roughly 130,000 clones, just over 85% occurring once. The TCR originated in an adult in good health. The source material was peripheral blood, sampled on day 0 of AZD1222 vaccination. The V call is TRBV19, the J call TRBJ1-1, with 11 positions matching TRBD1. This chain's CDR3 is CASSIIQDRGRSSFF. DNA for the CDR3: TGTGCCAGTAGTATCATCCAGGACAGGGGGCGATCCTCTTTCTTT.